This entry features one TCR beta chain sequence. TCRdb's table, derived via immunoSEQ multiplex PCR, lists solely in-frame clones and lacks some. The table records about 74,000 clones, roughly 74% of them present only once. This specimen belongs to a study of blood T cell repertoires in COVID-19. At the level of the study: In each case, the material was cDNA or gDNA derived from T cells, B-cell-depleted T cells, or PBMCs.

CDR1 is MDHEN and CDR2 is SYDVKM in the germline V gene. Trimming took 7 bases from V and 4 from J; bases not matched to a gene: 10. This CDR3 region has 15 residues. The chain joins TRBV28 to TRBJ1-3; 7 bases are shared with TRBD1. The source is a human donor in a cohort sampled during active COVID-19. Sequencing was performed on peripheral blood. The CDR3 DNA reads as TGTGCCAGCAAAACCACAGGGGCGTCAGGAAACACCATATATTTT. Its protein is CASKTTGASGNTIYF.